The text below deals with one TCR beta chain. Its antigen is not identified. These data are taken from a study of response to subunit inactivated influenza vaccine. TCRdb passed the RT-PCR reads through MiXCR, listing each CDR3 protein once. The table includes hundreds of thousands of distinct CDR3 sequences, approximately 14% detected once. Study results and limitations: The authors suggested that every seasonal influenza vaccination recruits few new T cells.

Sequencing was performed on PBMCs from blood, taken less than 15 days before vaccination. This clonotype was obtained from a man aged 50 to 60 who received an inactivated influenza vaccine.

CDR3: CSVETGAYGYTF. Written as DNA, the CDR3 is TGCAGCGTTGAGACAGGGGCCTATGGCTACACCTTC. V is TRBV29-1 and J is TRBJ1-2, with 8 positions matching TRBD1. There are 12 residues in the CDR3. J was trimmed by 4 bases and V by 3 bases; bases with no gene match: 1. CDR1 SQVTM and CDR2 ANQGSEA come from the germline V gene.